The 18 T cell receptor beta chains below were found in one sample sequenced in a study of T cell repertoires in cytomegalovirus infection. Via MiXCR, TCRdb re-called the reads, giving one row per CDR3 protein. The sample lists 130,000 or so distinct CDR3 sequences, 6.5% occurring once. The sample comprised PBMCs. The receptors derive from a human donor in good health (CMV status not recorded). Some clones in this sample may be carry-over from other donors' samples.

This clonotype occurred many times. The rearrangement joins TRBV6-2 or TRBV6-3 to TRBJ2-3, with D unresolved. CDR3 size: 12 residues. The V gene lost 6 bases and the J gene lost 0 bases, with 4 bases spanning the gap. Looked up from germline, CDR1 is MNHEY and CDR2 is SVGEGT. In DNA, the CDR3 is TGTGCCAGCAGGCTTAGCACAGATACGCAGTATTTT. It yields the protein CASRLSTDTQYF.

In this sample, this clonotype turned up a few times. The chain links TRBV5-4 to TRBJ2-7, with D perhaps matching TRBD2 (5 bases). Germline CDR1 and CDR2: SGHNT and YYREEE (reference sequence). The CDR3 sequence is 15 residues long. Trimming stripped 0 bases from V and 2 bases from J, with 12 bases between. The CDR3 sequence: CASSLDRLGAYEQYF. CDR3 nucleotides: TGTGCCAGCAGCTTGGATCGGCTGGGAGCCTACGAGCAGTACTTC. Full variable domain (remainder filled in from reference TRBV5-4 and TRBJ2-7): ETGVTQSPTHLIKTRGQQVTLRCSSQSGHNTVSWYQQALGQGPQFIFQYYREEENGRGNFPPRFSGLQFPNYSSELNVNALELDDSALYLCASSLDRLGAYEQYFGPGTRLTVT.

In DNA form, the CDR3 reads TGTGCCAGCTCACCGCAGTTGCAGGGATTCTCTGGAAACACCATATATTTT. Translated, it gives CASSPQLQGFSGNTIYF. The chain joins TRBV18 to TRBJ1-3, with D perhaps TRBD1 (5 bases). CDR1 is KGHSH, CDR2 LQKENI, per germline. Trimming shortened V by 3 bases and J by 0 bases, and 15 bases separated the two germline ends. The CDR3 totals 17 residues.

This clonotype has ten or more counts. V is TRBV10-2 and J is TRBJ2-3, with TRBD2 identical over 9 bases. With V trimmed by 3 bases and J by 5 bases, 6 bases remained unmatched. The CDR3 has 15 amino acids. Germline V gives CDR1 WSHSY, CDR2 SAAADI. The DNA for the CDR3 is TGCGCCAGCAGTGAAAGAAAAGCGGGGGGAGATACGCAGTATTTT. Translated: CASSERKAGGDTQYF.

This clonotype has a handful of counts. V and J are TRBV4-3 and TRBJ1-2, with D maybe TRBD1 (6 bases). V gave up 0 bases and J gave up 6 bases, with 23 bases separating them. From germline, CDR1 is LGHNA and CDR2 YSLEER. The CDR3 is made up of 18 amino acids. In DNA, the CDR3 is TGCGCCAGCAGCCAAGAAGGTGGTCAGGGGCGGGTGAGGAATGGCTACACCTTC. As protein: CASSQEGGQGRVRNGYTF.

This clonotype turned up a few times. The chain combines TRBV13 with TRBJ2-1; unclear D gene. The length of the CDR3 is 16 residues. Germline assignment: CDR1 PRHDT and CDR2 FYEKMQ (reference sequence). V lost 2 bases and J 1 base, leaving 12 bases between the germline ends. Here the CDR3 reads CASSLLPGPSYNEQFF. CDR3 DNA: TGTGCCAGCAGCTTATTGCCTGGGCCATCCTACAATGAGCAGTTCTTC.

In its sample, this clonotype was seen many times. This chain connects TRBV6-6 to TRBJ2-2; D gene ambiguous. Trimming took 3 bases from V and 6 from J, leaving 11 bases between them. The length of the CDR3 is 14 residues. Germline CDR1 reads MNHNY; CDR2 reads SVGAGI (reference sequence). The CDR3 bases are TGTGCCAGCAGTTATTTCGCTGGGTCCGGGGAGCTGTTTTTT. It encodes CASSYFAGSGELFF.

V gene TRBV2 combines with J gene TRBJ2-1, with D perhaps matching TRBD2 (6 bases). The V end lost 2 bases, the J end lost 0 bases, and 11 bases lay between the germline ends. CDR3 length equals 16 residues. Germline V gives CDR1 SNHLY, CDR2 FYNNEI. CDR3 sequence (DNA): TGTGCCAGCAGTGAACTATCCGGGGGCTCCTACAATGAGCAGTTCTTC. This sequence encodes CASSELSGGSYNEQFF.

This clonotype appeared many times. The chain employs TRBV18 and TRBJ2-1; D might be TRBD1 (5 bases). Deletions cut 5 bases from V and 7 bases from J, with 9 bases between. CDR1 KGHSH and CDR2 LQKENI come from the germline V gene. This CDR3 contains 12 residues. The CDR3 here is CASSTRQNEQFF. CDR3 bases: TGTGCCAGCTCAACTCGACAGAATGAGCAGTTCTTC. Filled out from reference TRBV18 and TRBJ2-1, the complete variable domain reads NAGVMQNPRHLVRRRGQEARLRCSPMKGHSHVYWYRQLPEEGLKFMVYLQKENIIDESGMPKERFSAEFPKEGPSILRIQQVVRGDSAAYFCASSTRQNEQFFGPGTRLTVL.

There are a few counts of this clonotype. This rearrangement joins TRBV29-1 to TRBJ1-1; D is perhaps TRBD1 (6 bases). CDR3 size: 14 residues. Deletions cut 4 bases from V and 3 bases from J, with 15 bases between. Per the germline V gene, CDR1 is SQVTM and CDR2 is ANQGSEA. The CDR3 region has the DNA TGCAGCGTTGCCACAGGGTTTTGGGACACTGAAGCTTTCTTT. This codes for CSVATGFWDTEAFF.

This clonotype occurred many times. J is TRBJ2-7 and V is TRBV29-1, with D possibly being TRBD2 (6 bases). The V gene's germline CDR1 is SQVTM and CDR2 ANQGSEA. The CDR3 loop spans 13 amino acids. V dropped 1 base and J dropped 3 bases, with 10 bases sitting between them. The CDR3 sequence: CSVEGGELYEQYF. In DNA form, the CDR3 reads TGCAGCGTTGAAGGGGGGGAGCTCTACGAGCAGTACTTC.

This clonotype was counted at least ten times. This chain uses TRBV6-2 or TRBV6-3 with TRBJ1-2, with a possible D match to TRBD1 (5 bases). CDR1 and CDR2 from the germline V gene are MNHEY and SVGEGT. The V gene lost 1 base and the J gene lost 5 bases, with 8 bases spanning the gap. The CDR3 runs 13 residues. This chain's CDR3 is CASSYWQGYGYTF. DNA for the CDR3: TGTGCCAGCAGTTACTGGCAGGGATATGGCTACACCTTC.

This clonotype showed up many times. The CDR3 is CASSTNRGLYEQYF. CDR3 in DNA: TGTGCCAGCAGCACTAACAGGGGGCTCTACGAGCAGTACTTC. This chain joins TRBV7-2 and TRBJ2-7, with 9 nucleotides matching TRBD1. CDR3 length: 14 residues. Trimming took 5 bases from V and 3 from J; bases not matched to a gene: 5. Germline-derived CDR1 and CDR2 are SGHTA and FQGNSA.

This chain joins TRBV15 and TRBJ2-1; 7 nucleotides line up with TRBD2. This CDR3 is built from 15 residues. The germline V gene has CDR1 LNHNV and CDR2 YYDKDF (reference sequence). V trimming: 0 bases; J trimming: 9 bases; junction bases outside the gene matches: 8. The CDR3: CATSRDGGGVAEQFF. Here the CDR3 DNA reads TGTGCCACCAGCAGAGATGGGGGGGGGGTCGCTGAGCAGTTCTTC.

This clonotype has ten or more counts. V is TRBV7-3 and J is TRBJ1-3; D unresolved. The ends were cut back, 3 bases at V and 0 bases at J, with 12 bases in the middle. CDR3 length: 16 residues. The germline gives CDR1 SGHTA, CDR2 FQGTGA. CDR3 sequence: CASSLGSASSGNTIYF. The DNA of the CDR3 is TGTGCCAGCAGCTTGGGCAGTGCGAGCTCTGGAAACACCATATATTTT.

This clonotype was seen at least ten times. V gene TRBV2 combines with J gene TRBJ2-6; D is perhaps TRBD1 (5 bases). Trimming left V 5 bases short and J 0 bases short, with 17 bases between. This CDR3 comprises 18 residues. Per the germline V gene, CDR1 is SNHLY and CDR2 is FYNNEI. In nucleotides, the CDR3 is TGTGCCAGCAGTATCCAGGGTGCCTCACGCTCTGGGGCCAACGTCCTGACTTTC. Protein sequence: CASSIQGASRSGANVLTF.

This chain links TRBV24-1 with TRBJ2-1; the match to TRBD1 covers 8 bases. The germline V gene encodes CDR1 KGHDR and CDR2 SFDVKD. The ends lost 1 base at V and 5 bases at J; junction bases unmatched: 3. CDR3 length: 15 amino acids. CDR3 protein: CATSDFETGDNEQFF. The DNA for the CDR3 is TGTGCCACCAGTGATTTCGAGACAGGGGACAATGAGCAGTTCTTC.

This clonotype was detected ten times or more. The chain is built from TRBV7-2 and TRBJ2-6; 9 nucleotides line up with TRBD1. V shed 1 base and J 1 base; nucleotides not matched to a gene: 5. The CDR3 spans 18 residues. CDR1 and CDR2 (germline): SGHTA, FQGNSA. CDR3 loop: CASSLGGTGSSGANVLTF. For the CDR3, the DNA is TGTGCCAGCAGCTTAGGCGGGACAGGGAGTTCTGGGGCCAACGTCCTGACTTTC.